These 19 T cell receptor beta chains originate from one sample sequenced in a study of vaccination effects on CD4 cells after COVID-19. The ViraFEST assay expanded antigen-specific CD4+ T cells with viral peptide pools before sequencing. Researchers isolated CD4+ T cells once approximately 10 days of culture had elapsed. Each participant was given two doses of one vaccine (BNT162b2 or mRNA-1273). For these TCRs, the target antigens are not known. The protocol was immunoSEQ multiplex PCR, while the TCRdb copy is restricted to in-frame clones and leaves out a portion. The top ten clones hold about 0.91% of a sample with 55,000 to 70,000 clones, around four fifths of them seen once. The source material was CD4+ T cells from PBMCs cultured with HCoV-OC43 spike peptides, sampled after COVID-19 vaccination. As for subset: HCoV-OC43 spike overlapping peptide pool stimulation. These receptor sequences come from a human donor who received a COVID-19 vaccine.

This clone was observed a single time. The chain recombines TRBV5-1 with TRBJ2-7; 10 bases map to TRBD1. CDR3 length equals 17 residues. J gave up 3 bases and V 0 bases, and 9 bases lay outside the gene matches. The V gene's germline CDR1 is SGHRS and CDR2 YFSETQ. The CDR3 DNA reads as TGCGCCAGCAGCTTGGGGATCCTGACAGGGGGCGTCTACGAGCAGTACGTC. It encodes CASSLGILTGGVYEQYV.

V and J are TRBV3-1 (or the pseudogene TRBV3-2) and TRBJ1-1; no clear D gene. Trimming took 1 base from V and 8 from J, leaving 8 bases between them. The germline gives CDR1 LGHDT, CDR2 YNNKEL (reference sequence). The CDR3 covers 12 residues. The CDR3 DNA follows: TGTGCCAGCAGCCAAGGCGGCAGAGAAGCTTTCTTT. This gives the protein CASSQGGREAFF.

The rearrangement uses TRBV10-1 and TRBJ2-5; D remains unclear. Germline V lookup: CDR1 WNHNN, CDR2 SYGVQD (reference sequence). V was clipped by 2 bases and J by 6 bases, with 16 bases between them. The CDR3 is made up of 15 amino acids. CDR3: CASSENLWGRKTQYF. The CDR3 bases are TGCGCCAGCAGTGAGAATCTATGGGGTAGGAAGACCCAGTACTTC.

CDR3: CAKTPPGGIYEQYV. For the CDR3, the DNA is TGTGCAAAAACCCCTCCGGGGGGAATTTACGAGCAGTACGTC. The V call is TRBV12-2, the J call TRBJ2-7; TRBD2 is the table's D call and was not checked against the DNA. TRBV12-2 is labeled a pseudogene. The CDR3 runs 14 residues.

This clone was counted between two and nine times. The gene calls are TRBV19 and TRBJ1-4; the match to TRBD1 covers 7 bases. CDR1 is LNHDA and CDR2 is SQIVND in the germline V gene (reference sequence). There are 15 residues in the CDR3. Trimming took 5 bases from V and 1 from J; bases not matched to a gene: 4. CDR3: CASSGWDRTNEKLFF. For the CDR3, the DNA is TGTGCCAGTAGTGGATGGGACAGAACTAATGAAAAACTGTTTTTT.

This clone has only one observation. The CDR3 region has the DNA TGTGCCAGCAGCTTTATTAATTCACCCCTCCACTTT. Its translation: CASSFINSPLHF. The rearrangement uses TRBV5-4 and TRBJ1-6; D unresolved. The CDR3 length is 12 residues. The V gene's germline CDR1 is SGHNT and CDR2 YYREEE (reference sequence). V was cut by 2 bases and J by 6 bases, with 3 bases left in between.

This clone has only one observation. CDR3 DNA sequence: TGTGCCAGCTCACCCCGACTAGCGGATACAGATACGCAGTATTTT. It is translated as CASSPRLADTDTQYF. V usage is TRBV18 and J usage is TRBJ2-3, with TRBD2 matching over 9 bases. Germline CDR1 and CDR2: KGHSH and LQKENI. The CDR3 is 15 residues long. The V segment lost 3 bases and the J segment 3 bases; nucleotides outside the gene matches: 4.

This clone appeared once. V is TRBV5-1 and J is TRBJ2-6, with a possible D match to TRBD1 (6 bases). The germline V and J ends were trimmed by 1 base and 1 base, with 12 bases remaining between them. Germline V gene data show CDR1 as SGHRS and CDR2 as YFSETQ. The CDR3 contains 17 residues. The CDR3 spells CASSLFFRGSGANVLTF. CDR3 sequence (DNA): TGCGCCAGCAGCTTGTTTTTCAGGGGTTCTGGGGCCAACGTCCTGACTTTC.

This clone was seen a single time. J is TRBJ2-1 and V is TRBV5-5, with a possible D match to TRBD1 (5 bases). The CDR3 covers 17 residues. From germline, CDR1 is SGHKS and CDR2 YYEKEE (reference sequence). V was shortened by 4 bases and J by 9 bases, with 26 bases between the two germline ends. CDR3 DNA: TGTGCCAGCAGCCCTCAAGTTGTGACAGCCACTCATGCTGAGCAGTTCTTC. This encodes CASSPQVVTATHAEQFF.

The chain combines TRBV19 with TRBJ1-5; TRBD1 might be the D (6 bases). CDR3 length equals 15 residues. V lost 8 bases to trimming and J lost 4 bases, with 18 bases between them. CDR1 is LNHDA, CDR2 SQIVND, per germline (reference sequence). The chain's CDR3 is CASHPEGVGNQPQHF. The DNA for the CDR3 is TGTGCCAGTCATCCAGAGGGGGTCGGGAATCAGCCCCAGCATTTT.

This rearrangement joins TRBV5-1 to TRBJ1-3; 9 bases are shared with TRBD1. The ends lost 4 bases at V and 0 bases at J; junction bases unmatched: 8. Germline V gene data show CDR1 as SGHRS and CDR2 as YFSETQ. This CDR3 is built from 17 residues. CDR3: CASSPDRGFSSGNTIYF. Here the CDR3 DNA reads TGCGCCAGCAGCCCGGACAGGGGTTTTAGCTCTGGAAACACCATATATTTT.

The rearrangement links TRBV6-5 to TRBJ2-5; TRBD2 aligns across 8 bases. The CDR3 extends over 14 amino acids. Germline CDR1 and CDR2: MNHEY and SVGAGI. J was trimmed by 5 bases and V by 2 bases; bases with no gene match: 4. The CDR3 nucleotides read TGTGCCAGCAGTTACGGCGGGGGGAGGGAGACCCAGTACTTC. This translates into CASSYGGGRETQYF.

This chain connects TRBV14 to TRBJ2-3; D is uncertain. Germline assignment: CDR1 SGHDN and CDR2 FVKESK. The length of the CDR3 is 14 residues. Deletions cut 0 bases from V and 5 bases from J, with 9 bases between. The CDR3 region has the DNA TGTGCCAGCAGCCAAGACCCATTGAGAGATACGCAGTATTTT. Its translation is CASSQDPLRDTQYF.

The CDR3 loop is CASNPEGASNEKLFF. The CDR3 DNA is TGTGCCAGTAATCCTGAGGGAGCCTCTAATGAAAAACTGTTTTTT. The V call is TRBV19, the J call TRBJ1-4; D is unclear. The CDR3 is made up of 15 amino acids. The germline CDR1 and CDR2 sequences are LNHDA and SQIVND (reference sequence). V lost 7 bases and J lost 3, with 15 bases in between.

The V call is TRBV5-1, the J call TRBJ1-2; tentative D call: TRBD1 (5 bases). From germline, CDR1 is SGHRS and CDR2 YFSETQ. This CDR3 is 14 amino acids long. V was pared by 3 bases and J by 0 bases, with 9 bases between. The CDR3 DNA follows: TGCGCCAGCAGCTCCCAGGGAGCTAACTATGGCTACACCTTC. Its translation: CASSSQGANYGYTF.

This clone was observed a single time. This chain connects TRBV7-3 to TRBJ1-6, with D unresolved. CDR3 length: 14 residues. Germline-derived CDR1 and CDR2 are SGHTA and FQGTGA. V dropped 2 bases and J dropped 9 bases, with 11 bases sitting between them. The chain's CDR3 is CASSLRSGSSPLHF. The CDR3 bases are TGTGCCAGCAGCTTACGTTCCGGAAGTTCACCCCTCCACTTT. The full variable domain, completed using reference TRBV7-3 and TRBJ1-6, is GAGVSQTPSNKVTEKGKYVELRCDPISGHTALYWYRQSLGQGPEFLIYFQGTGAADDSGLPNDRFFAVRPEGSVSTLKIQRTERGDSAVYLCASSLRSGSSPLHFGNGTRLTVT.

This clone was detected only once. The rearrangement uses TRBV9 and TRBJ2-2; D gene uncertain. V lost 3 bases and J 5 bases, leaving 14 bases between the germline ends. The CDR3 has 15 amino acids. Looked up from germline, CDR1 is SGDLS and CDR2 is YYNGEE. CDR3 bases: TGTGCCAGCAGCGGCGGCTGGGGATGGACCGGGGAGCTGTTTTTT. Protein sequence: CASSGGWGWTGELFF.

This chain uses TRBV5-1 with TRBJ1-2, with D unresolved. Trimming stripped 4 bases from V and 1 base from J, with 5 bases between. This CDR3 is 12 amino acids long. Germline V CDR1 and CDR2: SGHRS, YFSETQ. Here the CDR3 reads CASSEINYGYTF. CDR3 bases: TGCGCCAGCAGCGAAATTAACTATGGCTACACCTTC.

The chain links TRBV6-5 to TRBJ1-6; D is ambiguous. Trimming took off 8 bases at V and 0 bases at J, with 5 bases between the two ends. The CDR3 totals 13 residues. The V gene's germline CDR1 is MNHEY and CDR2 SVGAGI. The CDR3 coding sequence is TGTGCCAGCGGAAGCTCCTATAATTCACCCCTCCACTTT. This translates into CASGSSYNSPLHF.